This T cell receptor beta chain was identified during a study of PD-L1 blockade in urothelial cancer. Study background: Bladder-origin urothelial cancer in males covered about 90% of the roughly 30 patients. Reported median T cell count for blood samples was around 150,000.

The germline gives CDR1 SNHLY, CDR2 FYNNEI. The V and J ends lost 2 bases and 3 bases respectively, with 8 bases between them. The CDR3 runs to 13 residues. Sequenced by immunoSEQ multiplex PCR; TCRdb stores in-frame clones only, minus some. The data hold 30,000 or so clones, with 75% to 90% observed a single time. The sequencing used PBMCs, collected around atezolizumab (anti-PD-L1) treatment. The chain couples TRBV2 to TRBJ2-7, with D possibly being TRBD2 (6 bases). This TCR derives from a man aged 45-65 years with urothelial cancer. The CDR3 coding sequence is TGTGCCAGCAGTGAACTGGAGGGCTACGAGCAGTACTTC. It specifies CASSELEGYEQYF.